The rows below give T cell receptor beta chains drawn from one sample of a study of read filtering for tumor transcriptome and immune sequencing. TCRdb redid the calling of the reads with MiXCR, one entry per CDR3 protein. The profile shows about 37,000 distinct CDR3 sequences, 10% to 15% of them singletons. The sequenced material came from a population of CD138-negative cells sorted from bone marrow. These receptors came from a donor aged 40 or over with multiple myeloma. Each CDR3 is given without its conserved first and last residue.

V	J	CDR3
TRBV6-6	TRBJ2-5	ASSLAQETQY
TRBV5-1	TRBJ2-7	ASSLGSAYEQY
TRBV2	TRBJ1-1	ASILNAGGNTEAF
TRBV19	TRBJ2-1	ASSIVNNEQF
TRBV20-1	TRBJ2-5	SARGSITPETQY
TRBV19	TRBJ2-1	ASSIAPRALSSYNEQF
TRBV5-6	TRBJ2-7	ASSLDRALREQY
TRBV5-1	TRBJ2-3	ASNPWTKAQADTQY
TRBV5-1	TRBJ1-1	ASSFGGDTEAF
TRBV4-1	TRBJ2-2	ASSQARPDLTGELF
TRBV10-3	TRBJ1-5	AISGDGNQPQH